This TCR beta chain was retrieved from a study of early T cells in non-severe SARS-CoV-2 infection. TCRdb called the 5' RACE reads again in MiXCR, with one record for every CDR3 protein. The data hold over 30,000 distinct CDR3 sequences, with over 4.5% observed a single time. Within the sample, this clonotype is medium-sized. CDR3 length: 14 amino acids. Trimming removed 6 bases at V and 6 bases at J, with 17 bases between. V and J are TRBV12-3 or TRBV12-4 and TRBJ1-2, with D possibly TRBD1 on 5 matching bases. The receptor was isolated from an adult who was a healthcare worker with PCR-confirmed SARS-CoV-2 infection or an uninfected control (not recorded which). Specimen: whole blood. CDR3 protein: CASSQGRRQNGYTF. CDR3 bases: TGTGCCAGCAGCCAGGGACGGCGCCAAAATGGCTACACCTTC.